The next 21 T cell receptor beta chains were all read from a single sample in a study of blood T cell repertoires in COVID-19. Only in-frame clones appear in the TCRdb table, and some are missing; sequencing was by immunoSEQ multiplex PCR. The sample yields 50,000 to 55,000 clones, over 75% seen once. The material sequenced was peripheral blood. The receptor source for this set is a human donor with active COVID-19. The donor label of this sample is uncertain.

This clone was detected only once. CDR3 nucleotide sequence: TGTGCCACCAGTGATTCGGGTCTCTATGGCTACACCTTC. Translation gives CATSDSGLYGYTF. The V and J genes are TRBV24-1 and TRBJ1-2; D is ambiguous. Germline V gene data show CDR1 as KGHDR and CDR2 as SFDVKD. CDR3 length: 13 amino acids. V dropped 2 bases and J dropped 4 bases, with 7 bases sitting between them.

The rearrangement joins TRBV19 to TRBJ1-5; 12 bases align to TRBD1. Losses at the gene ends were 1 base for V and 6 bases for J; bases not matched to a gene: 7. There are 17 residues in the CDR3. Germline values: CDR1 LNHDA, CDR2 SQIVND (reference sequence). DNA for the CDR3: TGTGCCAGTAGTATAGGAACCGGGACAGGGGGCTTTCAGCCCCAGCATTTT. Amino acids: CASSIGTGTGGFQPQHF.

The V gene is TRBV2, the J gene TRBJ2-5; 10 positions match TRBD2. This CDR3 has 15 residues. V was clipped by 6 bases and J by 4 bases; unmatched bases: 8. Germline CDR1 is SNHLY and CDR2 is FYNNEI. For the CDR3, the DNA is TGTGCCAGCAGGGTAGCGGGGGGAGGTGGAGAGACCCAGTACTTC. It codes for CASRVAGGGGETQYF.

This clone was observed a few times. The genes are TRBV29-1 and TRBJ1-6, with 8 bases matching TRBD1. Germline V gene data show CDR1 as SQVTM and CDR2 as ANQGSEA. The V segment lost 6 bases and the J segment 9 bases; nucleotides outside the gene matches: 7. This CDR3 is built from 13 residues. DNA of the CDR3: TGCAGCGTGACGACAGGGGCCAGTTCACCCCTCCACTTT. Amino acid sequence: CSVTTGASSPLHF.

This clone was observed a handful of times. V gene TRBV5-1 combines with J gene TRBJ2-7; 11 bases match TRBD1. CDR1 is SGHRS, CDR2 YFSETQ, per germline. Unmatched junction bases numbered 11, after V lost 4 bases and J lost 5 bases. This CDR3 is built from 16 residues. As DNA, the CDR3 is TGCGCCAGCAGCCTCTTCTCCGGGACAGGGGGGGACGAGCAGTACTTC. Protein sequence: CASSLFSGTGGDEQYF. The whole variable domain, filled in from reference TRBV5-1 and TRBJ2-7, reads KAGVTQTPRYLIKTRGQQVTLSCSPISGHRSVSWYQQTPGQGLQFLFEYFSETQRNKGNFPGRFSGRQFSNSRSEMNVSTLELGDSALYLCASSLFSGTGGDEQYFGPGTRLTVT.

The chain joins TRBV7-2 to TRBJ1-5; tentative D call: TRBD1 (5 bases). Germline CDR1 is SGHTA and CDR2 is FQGNSA. Trimming shortened V by 1 base and J by 7 bases, and 11 bases separated the two germline ends. The CDR3 runs to 14 residues. Written as DNA, the CDR3 is TGTGCCAGCAGCTTAGTAAGGGGAGGGCAGCCCCAGCATTTT. Its translation is CASSLVRGGQPQHF. Full variable domain (rest looked up from reference TRBV7-2 and TRBJ1-5): GAGVSQSPSNKVTEKGKDVELRCDPISGHTALYWYRQSLGQGLEFLIYFQGNSAPDKSGLPSDRFSAERTGGSVSTLTIQRTQQEDSAVYLCASSLVRGGQPQHFGDGTRLSIL.

This clone was counted a single time. This sequence joins TRBV7-2 and TRBJ2-7; 13 bases agree with TRBD2. V dropped 5 bases and J dropped 2; count of bases not matched to a gene: 15. This CDR3 has 19 residues. The germline CDR1 and CDR2 sequences are SGHTA and FQGNSA. The CDR3 sequence: CASSGTLGLAGRFAYEQYF. Here the CDR3 DNA reads TGTGCCAGCAGCGGAACCCTGGGACTAGCGGGGAGGTTTGCCTACGAGCAGTACTTC.

This clone was seen once. This sequence joins TRBV18 and TRBJ1-1, with 7 positions matching TRBD1. Germline V gives CDR1 KGHSH, CDR2 LQKENI. The V gene end was trimmed by 1 base and the J gene end by 7 bases; junction bases not matched to a gene: 6. The CDR3 loop spans 14 amino acids. The CDR3: CASSPQRQGDEAFF. The CDR3 DNA follows: TGTGCCAGCTCACCACAACGACAGGGCGATGAAGCTTTCTTT.

This clone occurred once. The rearrangement joins TRBV4-3 to TRBJ1-2; the D is unclear. CDR1 LGHNA and CDR2 YSLEER come from the germline V gene. Trimming removed 1 base from V and 0 bases from J, with 12 bases in between. This CDR3 region has 16 residues. CDR3 protein: CASSQVRSYANYGYTF. The DNA for the CDR3 is TGCGCCAGCAGCCAAGTGAGGTCATATGCTAACTATGGCTACACCTTC.

This sequence joins TRBV7-8 and TRBJ1-3; perhaps TRBD1 as D (6 bases). The CDR3 runs to 14 residues. V was shortened by 3 bases and J by 4 bases, with 10 bases between the two germline ends. Germline assignment: CDR1 SGHVS and CDR2 FQNEAQ. CDR3 sequence (DNA): TGTGCCAGCAGCTTTACGACAGGCGGAAACACCATATATTTT. It specifies CASSFTTGGNTIYF.

The chain recombines TRBV7-9 with TRBJ2-7; tentatively, D is TRBD1 (5 bases). The CDR3 sequence is 14 residues long. The V and J ends lost 5 bases and 2 bases respectively, with 13 bases between them. Germline CDR1 SEHNR, CDR2 FQNEAQ (reference sequence). CDR3 in amino acids: CASSHGHKPYEQYF. CDR3 nucleotide sequence: TGTGCCAGCAGCCACGGACACAAGCCCTACGAGCAGTACTTC.

The rearrangement links TRBV7-8 to TRBJ1-2, with 9 bases matching TRBD1. CDR1 is SGHVS and CDR2 is FQNEAQ in the germline V gene. The CDR3 is made up of 15 amino acids. After removal of 5 bases from V and 5 bases from J, the junction contained 9 bases not matched to a gene. The CDR3 spells CASSQTADRGYGYTF. DNA for the CDR3: TGTGCCAGCAGCCAGACGGCGGACAGGGGTTATGGCTACACCTTC.

The gene calls are TRBV7-2 and TRBJ2-5, with 9 bases matching TRBD2. The germline V gene has CDR1 SGHTA and CDR2 FQGNSA. J gave up 5 bases and V 1 base, and 8 bases lay outside the gene matches. This CDR3 comprises 16 residues. The CDR3 here is CASSLEWRGGRETQYF. Here the CDR3 DNA reads TGTGCCAGCAGCTTAGAGTGGCGGGGGGGCAGGGAGACCCAGTACTTC.

This clone was observed a handful of times. This chain connects TRBV4-3 to TRBJ2-1, with 14 positions matching TRBD2. The CDR3 sequence is 16 residues long. Looked up from germline, CDR1 is LGHNA and CDR2 is YSLEER. J gave up 16 bases and V 2 bases, and 13 bases lay outside the gene matches. The CDR3 bases are TGCGCCAGCAGCCAACAAAAGACTAGCGGGGGGGCACCCCCCTTCTTC. Encoded protein: CASSQQKTSGGAPPFF.

In this sample, this clone turned up a few times. This chain uses TRBV9 with TRBJ1-2; D unresolved. Germline V gene sequence: CDR1 SGDLS, CDR2 YYNGEE. The CDR3 spans 16 residues. V lost 4 bases to trimming and J lost 0 bases, with 16 bases between them. As DNA, the CDR3 is TGTGCCAGCAGCCCCCGGGAGGTGTCTACTAACTATGGCTACACCTTC. It yields the protein CASSPREVSTNYGYTF.

The V call is TRBV4-3, the J call TRBJ1-2, with D possibly TRBD1 on 5 matching bases. The V end was cut by 1 base, the J end by 6 bases, with 12 bases between. This CDR3 has 14 amino acids. The germline CDR1 and CDR2 sequences are LGHNA and YSLEER. Written as DNA, the CDR3 is TGCGCCAGCAGCCAAGTGTACCAGGGTGATGGCTACACCTTC. Translated: CASSQVYQGDGYTF.

The chain recombines TRBV7-3 with TRBJ2-2; TRBD2 might be the D (5 bases). This CDR3 has 16 residues. V shed 4 bases and J shed 0 bases, with 12 bases lying between them. Germline loops: CDR1 SGHTA, CDR2 FQGTGA. CDR3 residues: CASSSRVDANTGELFF. DNA for the CDR3: TGTGCCAGCAGCTCGCGGGTTGACGCGAACACCGGGGAGCTGTTTTTT.

The rearrangement uses TRBV4-2 and TRBJ2-1; 9 nucleotides match TRBD2. CDR1 and CDR2 (germline): LGHNA, YNFKEQ. The CDR3 runs 18 residues. The V gene end was trimmed by 8 bases and the J gene end by 7 bases; junction bases not matched to a gene: 21. The CDR3 DNA follows: TGTGCCAGCCAGTTAACGACTAGCGGTGCCATAACTGGGAATGAGCAGTTCTTC. Encoded protein: CASQLTTSGAITGNEQFF.

The J gene is TRBJ1-2, the V gene TRBV12-3 or TRBV12-4; tentative D call: TRBD1 (6 bases). The CDR3 contains 13 residues. Trimming stripped 5 bases from V and 5 bases from J, with 12 bases between. The CDR3 DNA reads TGTGCCAGCAGTGGCCCGGGACAATATGGCTACACCTTC. Protein sequence: CASSGPGQYGYTF.

The chain combines TRBV7-3 with TRBJ2-6, with D possibly being TRBD1 (6 bases). The CDR3 consists of 16 residues. Trimming removed 4 bases from V and 1 base from J, with 11 bases in between. Germline V gene lookup returns CDR1 SGHTA and CDR2 FQGTGA. The CDR3 loop is CASSSYQGSGANVLTF. The CDR3 DNA reads TGTGCCAGCAGCTCATATCAGGGGTCTGGGGCCAACGTCCTGACTTTC.

This clone came up many times. This chain connects TRBV4-2 to TRBJ1-3; TRBD1 agrees at 7 bases. Trimming took 4 bases from V and 0 from J; bases not matched to a gene: 12. This CDR3 has 18 amino acids. Germline CDR1 reads LGHNA; CDR2 reads YNFKEQ. CDR3 amino acids: CASSPRQGRGTSGNTIYF. The DNA for the CDR3 is TGTGCCAGCAGCCCCCGACAGGGCAGGGGGACCTCTGGAAACACCATATATTTT.